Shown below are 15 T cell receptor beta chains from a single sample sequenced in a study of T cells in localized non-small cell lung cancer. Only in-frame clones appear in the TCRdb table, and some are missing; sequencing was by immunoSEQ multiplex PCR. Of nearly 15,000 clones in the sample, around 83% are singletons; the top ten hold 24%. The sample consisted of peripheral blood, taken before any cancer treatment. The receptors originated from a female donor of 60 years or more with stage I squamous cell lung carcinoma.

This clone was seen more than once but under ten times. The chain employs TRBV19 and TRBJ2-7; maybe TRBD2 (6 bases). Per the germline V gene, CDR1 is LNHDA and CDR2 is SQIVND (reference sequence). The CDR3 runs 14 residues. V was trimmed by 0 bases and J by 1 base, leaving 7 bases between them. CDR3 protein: CASSIDRESYEQYF. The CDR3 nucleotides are TGTGCCAGTAGTATAGACCGGGAGTCCTACGAGCAGTACTTC.

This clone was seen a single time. CDR3 residues: CASSDRRRVVKYEQYF. Written as DNA, the CDR3 is TGTGCCAGCAGTGACAGACGCAGGGTAGTAAAGTACGAGCAGTACTTC. The chain joins TRBV6-1 to TRBJ2-7; D is possibly TRBD1 (5 bases). The germline V gene has CDR1 MNHNS and CDR2 SASEGT. The length of the CDR3 is 16 residues. Deletions cut 3 bases from V and 4 bases from J, with 19 bases between.

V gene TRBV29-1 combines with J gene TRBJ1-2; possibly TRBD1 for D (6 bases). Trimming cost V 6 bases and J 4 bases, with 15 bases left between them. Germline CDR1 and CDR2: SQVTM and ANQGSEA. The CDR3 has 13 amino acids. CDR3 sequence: CSVRQAAGYGYTF. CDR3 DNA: TGCAGCGTGCGACAGGCGGCGGGCTATGGCTACACCTTC.

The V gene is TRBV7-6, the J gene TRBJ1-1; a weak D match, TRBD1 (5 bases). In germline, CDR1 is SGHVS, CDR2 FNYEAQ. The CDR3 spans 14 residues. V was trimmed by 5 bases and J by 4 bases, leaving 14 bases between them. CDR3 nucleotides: TGTGCCAGCAGCCCCCGTGGGGGGGGCACTGAAGCTTTCTTT. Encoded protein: CASSPRGGGTEAFF. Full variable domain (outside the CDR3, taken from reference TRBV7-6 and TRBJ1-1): GAGVSQSPRYKVTKRGQDVALRCDPISGHVSLYWYRQALGQGPEFLTYFNYEAQQDKSGLPNDRFSAERPEGSISTLTIQRTEQRDSAMYRCASSPRGGGTEAFFGQGTRLTVV.

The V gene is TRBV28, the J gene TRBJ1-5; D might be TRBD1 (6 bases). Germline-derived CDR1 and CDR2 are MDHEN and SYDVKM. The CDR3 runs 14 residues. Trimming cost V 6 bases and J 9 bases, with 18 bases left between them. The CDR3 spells CASSLGGDGGPQHF. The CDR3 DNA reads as TGTGCCAGCAGCTTAGGGGGGGATGGAGGGCCCCAGCATTTT. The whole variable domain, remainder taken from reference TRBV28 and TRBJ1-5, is DVKVTQSSRYLVKRTGEKVFLECVQDMDHENMFWYRQDPGLGLRLIYFSYDVKMKEKGDIPEGYSVSREKKERFSLILESASTNQTSMYLCASSLGGDGGPQHFGDGTRLSIL.

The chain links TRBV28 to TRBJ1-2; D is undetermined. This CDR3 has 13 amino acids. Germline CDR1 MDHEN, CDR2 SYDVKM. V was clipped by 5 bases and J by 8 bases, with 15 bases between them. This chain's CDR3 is CASSPVPNGGYTF. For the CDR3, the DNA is TGTGCCAGCAGTCCGGTCCCTAATGGCGGCTACACCTTC.

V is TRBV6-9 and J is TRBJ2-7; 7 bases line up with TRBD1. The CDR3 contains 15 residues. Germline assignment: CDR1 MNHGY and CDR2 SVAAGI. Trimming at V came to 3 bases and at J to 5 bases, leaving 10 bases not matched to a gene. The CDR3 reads CASSYSTGQGDEQYF. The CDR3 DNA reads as TGTGCCAGCAGTTACTCGACAGGGCAAGGAGACGAGCAGTACTTC.

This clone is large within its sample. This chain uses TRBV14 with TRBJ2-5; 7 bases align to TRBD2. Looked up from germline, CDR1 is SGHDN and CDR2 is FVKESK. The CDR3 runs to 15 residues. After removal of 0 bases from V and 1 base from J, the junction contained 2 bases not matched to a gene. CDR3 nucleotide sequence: TGTGCCAGCAGCCAAGAGGGGGGGACCCAAGAGACCCAGTACTTC. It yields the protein CASSQEGGTQETQYF.

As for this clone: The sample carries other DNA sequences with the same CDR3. The CDR3 DNA is TGTGCCAGCAGCTTAGCGGGGGGTGGCTACGAGCAGTACTTC. Amino acid sequence: CASSLAGGGYEQYF. The genes are TRBV7-9 and TRBJ2-7, with D possibly being TRBD2 (6 bases). CDR1 and CDR2 (germline): SEHNR, FQNEAQ (reference sequence). The CDR3 sequence is 14 residues long. Trimming took 0 bases from V and 3 from J, leaving 9 bases between them.

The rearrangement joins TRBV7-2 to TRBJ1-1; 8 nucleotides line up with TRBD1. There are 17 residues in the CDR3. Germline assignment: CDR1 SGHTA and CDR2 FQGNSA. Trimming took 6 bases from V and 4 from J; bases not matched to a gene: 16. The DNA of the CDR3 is TGTGCCAGCAGGTCTTTACAGGGGGTGGTCGCAGGCACTGAAGCTTTCTTT. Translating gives CASRSLQGVVAGTEAFF.

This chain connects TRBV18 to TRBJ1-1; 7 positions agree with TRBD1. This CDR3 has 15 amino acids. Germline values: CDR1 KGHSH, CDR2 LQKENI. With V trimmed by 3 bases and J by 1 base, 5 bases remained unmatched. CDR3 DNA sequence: TGTGCCAGCTCACCCCAAAGGGACAGGAACACTGAAGCTTTCTTT. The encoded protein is CASSPQRDRNTEAFF.

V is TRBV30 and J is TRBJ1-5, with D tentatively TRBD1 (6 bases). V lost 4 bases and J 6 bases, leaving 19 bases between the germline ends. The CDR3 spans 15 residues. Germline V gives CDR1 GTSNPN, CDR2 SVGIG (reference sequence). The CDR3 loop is CAWNMGASRAQPQHF. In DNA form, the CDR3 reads TGTGCCTGGAACATGGGGGCGTCCCGAGCTCAGCCCCAGCATTTT.

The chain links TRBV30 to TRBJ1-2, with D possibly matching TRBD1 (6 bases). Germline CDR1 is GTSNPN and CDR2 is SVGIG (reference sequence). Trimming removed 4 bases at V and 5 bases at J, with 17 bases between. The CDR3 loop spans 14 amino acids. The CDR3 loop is CAWITGRGSYGYTF. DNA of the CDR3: TGTGCCTGGATTACAGGGCGCGGCTCTTATGGCTACACCTTC.

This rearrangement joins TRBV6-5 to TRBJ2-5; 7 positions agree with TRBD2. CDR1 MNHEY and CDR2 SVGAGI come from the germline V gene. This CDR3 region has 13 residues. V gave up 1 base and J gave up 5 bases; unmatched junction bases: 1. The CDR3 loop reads CASSYFGGETQYF. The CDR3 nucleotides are TGTGCCAGCAGTTACTTCGGGGGGGAGACCCAGTACTTC.

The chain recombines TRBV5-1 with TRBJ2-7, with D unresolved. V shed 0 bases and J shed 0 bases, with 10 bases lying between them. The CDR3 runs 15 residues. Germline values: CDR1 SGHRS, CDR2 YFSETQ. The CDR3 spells CASSLGHMISYEQYF. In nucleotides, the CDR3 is TGCGCCAGCAGCTTGGGACATATGATCTCCTACGAGCAGTACTTC. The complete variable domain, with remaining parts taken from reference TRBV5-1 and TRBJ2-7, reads KAGVTQTPRYLIKTRGQQVTLSCSPISGHRSVSWYQQTPGQGLQFLFEYFSETQRNKGNFPGRFSGRQFSNSRSEMNVSTLELGDSALYLCASSLGHMISYEQYFGPGTRLTVT.